The following is a T cell receptor beta chain sequence with its context. Antigen specificity is unknown. Partitioning of CD4+ cells yielded a CD45RA+ naive subset and a CD45RA-negative memory subset. This record comes from a study of shared clonotypes between healthy human individuals. CDR1 is SNHLY and CDR2 is FYNNEI in the germline V gene. V lost 4 bases and J lost 9, with 13 bases in between. The CDR3 is 13 residues long. This was a deep-level run. Sequencing used immunoSEQ multiplex PCR; TCRdb keeps in-frame clones, though not all of them. The top ten hold under 0.15% of the sample, which has 2.5 million or so clones, just over 90% seen once. Overall study results and limits: The expectation was that sequencing depth would affect clonotype sharing among donors.

The sequenced sample was naive CD4+ T cells sorted from blood. As to subset: CD45RA+ positively selected. V gene TRBV2 combines with J gene TRBJ2-1; D gene ambiguous. The sequence derives from a man aged 18-30 years in good health. The CDR3 bases are TGTGCCAGCAGTGTAACCGAATGGGGTGAGCAGTTCTTC. It translates to CASSVTEWGEQFF.